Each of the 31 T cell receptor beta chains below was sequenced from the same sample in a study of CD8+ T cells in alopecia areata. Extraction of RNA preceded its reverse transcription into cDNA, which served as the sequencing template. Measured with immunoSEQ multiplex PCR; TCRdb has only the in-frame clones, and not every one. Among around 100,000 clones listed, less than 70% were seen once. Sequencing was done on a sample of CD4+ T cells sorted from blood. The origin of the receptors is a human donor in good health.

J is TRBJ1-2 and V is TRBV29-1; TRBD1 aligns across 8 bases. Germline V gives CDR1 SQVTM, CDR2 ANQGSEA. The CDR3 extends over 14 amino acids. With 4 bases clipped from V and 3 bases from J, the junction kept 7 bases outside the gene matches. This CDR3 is CSVAPRQGYYGYTF. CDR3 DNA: TGCAGCGTTGCACCGCGACAGGGGTACTATGGCTACACCTTC. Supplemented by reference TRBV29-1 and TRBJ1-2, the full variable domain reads SAVISQKPSRDICQRGTSLTIQCQVDSQVTMMFWYRQQPGQSLTLIATANQGSEATYESGFVIDKFPISRPNLTFSTLTVSNMSPEDSSIYLCSVAPRQGYYGYTFGSGTRLTVV.

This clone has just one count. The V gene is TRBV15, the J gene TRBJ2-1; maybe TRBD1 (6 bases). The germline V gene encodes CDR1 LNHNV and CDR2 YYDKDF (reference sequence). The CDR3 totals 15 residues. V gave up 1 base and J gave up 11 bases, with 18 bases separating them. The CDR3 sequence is CATSRGLETGQQQFF. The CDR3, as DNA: TGTGCCACCAGCAGAGGGCTCGAAACAGGGCAACAGCAGTTCTTC.

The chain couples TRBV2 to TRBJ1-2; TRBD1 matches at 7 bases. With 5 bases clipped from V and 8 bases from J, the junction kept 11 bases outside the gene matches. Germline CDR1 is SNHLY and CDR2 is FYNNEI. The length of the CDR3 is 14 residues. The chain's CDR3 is CASSPIPGQKGYTF. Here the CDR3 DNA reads TGTGCCAGCAGTCCCATTCCGGGACAGAAAGGCTACACCTTC.

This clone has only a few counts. The CDR3, as DNA: TGTGCCAGCAGCCCGGGACAGGTGACGCCCTACGAGCAGTACTTC. This codes for CASSPGQVTPYEQYF. The rearrangement uses TRBV7-8 and TRBJ2-7, with TRBD1 identical over 8 bases. The germline gives CDR1 SGHVS, CDR2 FQNEAQ. The V and J ends lost 5 bases and 2 bases, in that order; junction bases with no gene match: 8. The CDR3 covers 15 residues. The variable domain in full, with the rest retrieved from reference TRBV7-8 and TRBJ2-7, is GAGVSQSPRYKVAKRGQDVALRCDPISGHVSLFWYQQALGQGPEFLTYFQNEAQLDKSGLPSDRFFAERPEGSVSTLKIQRTQQEDSAVYLCASSPGQVTPYEQYFGPGTRLTVT.

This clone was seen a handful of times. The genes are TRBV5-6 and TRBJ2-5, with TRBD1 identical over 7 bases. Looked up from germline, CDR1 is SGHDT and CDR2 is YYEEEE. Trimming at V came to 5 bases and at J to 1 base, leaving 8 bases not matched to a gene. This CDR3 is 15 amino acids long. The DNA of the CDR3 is TGTGCCAGCAGTCAAAAAGGGACAGTCCAAGAGACCCAGTACTTC. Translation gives CASSQKGTVQETQYF.

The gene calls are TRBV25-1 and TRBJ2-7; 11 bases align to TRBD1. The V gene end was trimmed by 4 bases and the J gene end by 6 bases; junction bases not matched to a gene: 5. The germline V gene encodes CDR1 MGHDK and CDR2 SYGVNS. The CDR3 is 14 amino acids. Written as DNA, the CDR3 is TGTGCCAGCAGTGGCCGGACAGGGGGCGGCGAGCAGTACTTC. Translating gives CASSGRTGGGEQYF.

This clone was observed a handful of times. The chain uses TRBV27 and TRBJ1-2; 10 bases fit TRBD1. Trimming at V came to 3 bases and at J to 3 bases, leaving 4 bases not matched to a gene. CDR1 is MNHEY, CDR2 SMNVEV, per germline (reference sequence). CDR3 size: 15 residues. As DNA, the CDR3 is TGTGCCAGCAGTTTTCAGACAGGGGGCTACTATGGCTACACCTTC. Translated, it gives CASSFQTGGYYGYTF.

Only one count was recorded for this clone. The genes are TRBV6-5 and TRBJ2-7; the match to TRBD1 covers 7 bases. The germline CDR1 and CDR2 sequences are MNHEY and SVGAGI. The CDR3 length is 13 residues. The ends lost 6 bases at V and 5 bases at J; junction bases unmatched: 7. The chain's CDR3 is CASRRDRVNEQYF. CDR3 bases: TGTGCCAGCAGACGAGACAGGGTAAACGAGCAGTACTTC.

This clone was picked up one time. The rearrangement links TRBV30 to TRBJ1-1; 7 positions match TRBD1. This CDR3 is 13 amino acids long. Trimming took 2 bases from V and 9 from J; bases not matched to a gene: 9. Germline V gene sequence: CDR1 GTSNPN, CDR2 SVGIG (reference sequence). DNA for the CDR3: TGTGCCTGGAGTTCGCCCGCGGACAGGAAAGCTTTCTTT. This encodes CAWSSPADRKAFF.

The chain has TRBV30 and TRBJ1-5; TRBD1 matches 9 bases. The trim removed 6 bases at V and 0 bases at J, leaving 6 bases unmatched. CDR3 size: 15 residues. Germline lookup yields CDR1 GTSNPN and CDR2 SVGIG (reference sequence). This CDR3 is CACGTGTSSNQPQHF. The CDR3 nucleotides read TGTGCCTGTGGGACAGGGACATCTAGCAATCAGCCCCAGCATTTT. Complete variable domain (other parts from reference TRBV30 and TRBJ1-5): SQTIHQWPATLVQPVGSPLSLECTVEGTSNPNLYWYRQAAGRGLQLLFYSVGIGQISSEVPQNLSASRPQDRQFILSSKKLLLSDSGFYLCACGTGTSSNQPQHFGDGTRLSIL.

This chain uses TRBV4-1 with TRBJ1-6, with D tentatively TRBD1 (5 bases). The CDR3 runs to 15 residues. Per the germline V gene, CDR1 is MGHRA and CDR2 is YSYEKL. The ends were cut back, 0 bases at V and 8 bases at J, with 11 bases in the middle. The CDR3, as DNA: TGCGCCAGCAGCCAAGACGACTCGGGGGATTCACCCCTCCACTTT. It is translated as CASSQDDSGDSPLHF.

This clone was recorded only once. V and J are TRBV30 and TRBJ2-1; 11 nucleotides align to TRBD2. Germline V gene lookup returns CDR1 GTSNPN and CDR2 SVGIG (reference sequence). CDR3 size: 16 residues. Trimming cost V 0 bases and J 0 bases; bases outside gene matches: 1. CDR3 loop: CAWSVTSGGSYNEQFF. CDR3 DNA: TGTGCCTGGAGTGTAACTAGCGGGGGCTCCTACAATGAGCAGTTCTTC.

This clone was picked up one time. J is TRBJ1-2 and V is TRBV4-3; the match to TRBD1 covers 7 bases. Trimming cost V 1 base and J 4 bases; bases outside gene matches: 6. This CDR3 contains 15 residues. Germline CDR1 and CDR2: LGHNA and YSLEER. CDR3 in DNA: TGCGCCAGCAGCCAAGCCAACAGGGGACTCTATGGCTACACCTTC. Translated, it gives CASSQANRGLYGYTF.

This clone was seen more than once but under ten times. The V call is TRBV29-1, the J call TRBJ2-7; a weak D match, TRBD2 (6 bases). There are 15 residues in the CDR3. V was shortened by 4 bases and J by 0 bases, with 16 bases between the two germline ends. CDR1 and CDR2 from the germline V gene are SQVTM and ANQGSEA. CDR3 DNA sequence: TGCAGCGTTGGAGAGGGTACTAGCAGCTCCTACGAGCAGTACTTC. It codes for CSVGEGTSSSYEQYF.

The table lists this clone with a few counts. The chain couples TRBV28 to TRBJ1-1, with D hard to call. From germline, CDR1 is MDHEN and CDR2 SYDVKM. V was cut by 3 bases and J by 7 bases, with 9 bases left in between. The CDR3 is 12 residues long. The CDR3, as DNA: TGTGCCAGCAGTTTGTCATTAGGTGAAGCTTTCTTT. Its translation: CASSLSLGEAFF.

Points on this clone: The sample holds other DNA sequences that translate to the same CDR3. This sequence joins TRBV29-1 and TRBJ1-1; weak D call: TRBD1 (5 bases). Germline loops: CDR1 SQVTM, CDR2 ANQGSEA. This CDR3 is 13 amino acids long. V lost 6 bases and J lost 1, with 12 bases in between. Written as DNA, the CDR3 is TGCAGCGTACTAAAAACAGGGAACACTGAAGCTTTCTTT. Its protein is CSVLKTGNTEAFF.

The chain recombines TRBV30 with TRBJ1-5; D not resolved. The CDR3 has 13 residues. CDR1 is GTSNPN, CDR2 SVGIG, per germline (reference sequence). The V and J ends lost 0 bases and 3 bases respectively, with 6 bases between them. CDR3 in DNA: TGTGCCTGGAGTGTACGAACCAATCAGCCCCAGCATTTT. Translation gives CAWSVRTNQPQHF.

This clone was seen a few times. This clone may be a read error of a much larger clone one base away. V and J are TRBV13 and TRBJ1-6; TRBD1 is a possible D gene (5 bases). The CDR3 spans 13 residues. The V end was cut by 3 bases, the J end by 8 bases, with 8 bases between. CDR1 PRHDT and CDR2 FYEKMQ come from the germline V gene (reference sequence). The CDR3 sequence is CASSLRGYSPLHF. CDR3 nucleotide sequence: TGTGCCAGCAGCTTGCGGGGGTATTCACCCCTCCACTTT.

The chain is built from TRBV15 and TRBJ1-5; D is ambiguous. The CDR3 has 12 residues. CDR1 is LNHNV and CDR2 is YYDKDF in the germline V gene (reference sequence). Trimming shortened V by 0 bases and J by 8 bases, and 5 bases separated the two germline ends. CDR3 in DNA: TGTGCCACCAGCAGAGACCCCGAGCCCCAGCATTTT. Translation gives CATSRDPEPQHF.

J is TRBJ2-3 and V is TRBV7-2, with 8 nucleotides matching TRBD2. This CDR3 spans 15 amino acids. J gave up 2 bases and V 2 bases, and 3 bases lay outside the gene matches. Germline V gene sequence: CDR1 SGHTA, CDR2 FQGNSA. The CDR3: CASSLLRGDTDTQYF. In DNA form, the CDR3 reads TGTGCCAGCAGCTTACTGCGGGGGGACACAGATACGCAGTATTTT.

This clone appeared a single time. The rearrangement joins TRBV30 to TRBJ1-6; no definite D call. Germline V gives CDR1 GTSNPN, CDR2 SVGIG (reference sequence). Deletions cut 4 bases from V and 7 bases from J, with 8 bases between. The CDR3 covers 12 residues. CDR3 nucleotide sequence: TGTGCCTGGAACGGAGGAAATTCACCCCTCCACTTT. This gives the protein CAWNGGNSPLHF.

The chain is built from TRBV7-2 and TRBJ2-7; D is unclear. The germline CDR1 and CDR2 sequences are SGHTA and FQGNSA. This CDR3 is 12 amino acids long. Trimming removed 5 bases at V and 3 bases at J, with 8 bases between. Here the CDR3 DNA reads TGTGCCAGCAGCCAGACGGGCTACGAGCAGTACTTC. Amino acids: CASSQTGYEQYF.

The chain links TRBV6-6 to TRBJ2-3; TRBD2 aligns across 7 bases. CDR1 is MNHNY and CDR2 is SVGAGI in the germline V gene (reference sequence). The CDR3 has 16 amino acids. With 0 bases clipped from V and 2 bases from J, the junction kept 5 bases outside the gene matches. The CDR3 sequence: CASSYSAGDPTDTQYF. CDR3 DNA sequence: TGTGCCAGCAGTTACTCTGCGGGGGACCCCACAGATACGCAGTATTTT.

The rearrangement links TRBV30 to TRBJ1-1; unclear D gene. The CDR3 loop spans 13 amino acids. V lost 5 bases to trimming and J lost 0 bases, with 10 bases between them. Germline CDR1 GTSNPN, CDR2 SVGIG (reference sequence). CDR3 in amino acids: CAWGRTVNTEAFF. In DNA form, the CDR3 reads TGTGCCTGGGGCCGGACGGTGAACACTGAAGCTTTCTTT.

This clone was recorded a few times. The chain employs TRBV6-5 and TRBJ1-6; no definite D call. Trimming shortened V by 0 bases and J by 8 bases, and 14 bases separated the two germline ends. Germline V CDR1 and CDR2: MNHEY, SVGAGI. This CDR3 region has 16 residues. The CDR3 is CASSYSGLGGDSPLHF. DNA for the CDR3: TGTGCCAGCAGTTACTCAGGGCTCGGCGGGGATTCACCCCTCCACTTT.

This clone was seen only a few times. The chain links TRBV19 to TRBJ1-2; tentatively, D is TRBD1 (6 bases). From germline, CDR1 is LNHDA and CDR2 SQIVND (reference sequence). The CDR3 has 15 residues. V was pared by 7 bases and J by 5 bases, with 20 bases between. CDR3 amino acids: CASTTPGQGLYGYTF. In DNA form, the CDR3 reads TGTGCCAGTACCACCCCCGGGCAGGGGTTGTATGGCTACACCTTC.

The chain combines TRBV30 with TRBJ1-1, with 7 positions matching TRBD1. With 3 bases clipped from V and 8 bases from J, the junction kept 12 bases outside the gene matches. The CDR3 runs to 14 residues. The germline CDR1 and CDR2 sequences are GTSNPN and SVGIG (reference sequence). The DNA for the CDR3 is TGTGCCTGGAGGTCCGGGACAGCCGTCTCAGAAGCTTTCTTT. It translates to CAWRSGTAVSEAFF. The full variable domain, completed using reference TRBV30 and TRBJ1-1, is SQTIHQWPATLVQPVGSPLSLECTVEGTSNPNLYWYRQAAGRGLQLLFYSVGIGQISSEVPQNLSASRPQDRQFILSSKKLLLSDSGFYLCAWRSGTAVSEAFFGQGTRLTVV.

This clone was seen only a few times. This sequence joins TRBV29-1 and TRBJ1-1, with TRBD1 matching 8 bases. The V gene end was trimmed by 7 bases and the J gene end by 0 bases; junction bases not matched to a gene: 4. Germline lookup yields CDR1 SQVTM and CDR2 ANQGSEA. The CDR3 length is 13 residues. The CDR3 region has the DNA TGCAGCGCTAGGACAGGGTTGAACACTGAAGCTTTCTTT. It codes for CSARTGLNTEAFF.

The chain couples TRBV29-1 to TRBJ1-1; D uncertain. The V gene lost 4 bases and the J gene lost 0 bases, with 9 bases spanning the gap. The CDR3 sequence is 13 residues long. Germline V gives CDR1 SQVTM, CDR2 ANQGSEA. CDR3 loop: CSVGALMNTEAFF. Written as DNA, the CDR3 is TGCAGCGTTGGGGCCCTCATGAACACTGAAGCTTTCTTT.

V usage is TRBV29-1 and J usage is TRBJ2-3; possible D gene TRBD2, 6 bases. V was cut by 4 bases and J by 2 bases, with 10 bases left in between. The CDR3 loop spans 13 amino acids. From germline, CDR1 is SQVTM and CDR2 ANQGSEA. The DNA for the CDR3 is TGCAGCGTTGTGGGGGGTCTCACAGATACGCAGTATTTT. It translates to CSVVGGLTDTQYF.

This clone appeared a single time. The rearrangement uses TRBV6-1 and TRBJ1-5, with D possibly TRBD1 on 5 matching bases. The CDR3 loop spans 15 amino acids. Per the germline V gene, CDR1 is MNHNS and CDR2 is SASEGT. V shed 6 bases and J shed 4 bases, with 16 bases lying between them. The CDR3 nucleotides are TGTGCCAGCAGACGAGGGGAAGTGGAGAATCAGCCCCAGCATTTT. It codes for CASRRGEVENQPQHF.